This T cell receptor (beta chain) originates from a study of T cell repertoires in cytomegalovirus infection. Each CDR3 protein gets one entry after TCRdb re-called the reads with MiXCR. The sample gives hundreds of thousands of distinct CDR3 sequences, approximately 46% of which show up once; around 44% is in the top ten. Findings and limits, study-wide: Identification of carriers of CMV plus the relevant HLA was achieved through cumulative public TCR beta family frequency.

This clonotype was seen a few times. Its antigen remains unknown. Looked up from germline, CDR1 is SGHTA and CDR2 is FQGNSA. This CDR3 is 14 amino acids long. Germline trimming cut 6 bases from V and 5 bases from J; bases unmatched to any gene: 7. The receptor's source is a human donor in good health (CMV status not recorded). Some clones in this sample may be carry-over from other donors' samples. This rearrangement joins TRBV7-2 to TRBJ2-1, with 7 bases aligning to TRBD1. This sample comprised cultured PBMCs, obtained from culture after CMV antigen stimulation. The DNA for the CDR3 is TGTGCCAGCAGGCCAGACAGGGTGAACAATGAGCAGTTCTTC. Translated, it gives CASRPDRVNNEQFF.